The clone carrying this T cell receptor (beta chain) was observed many times. The entry originates in a study of regulatory T cells in long-lasting Graves disease. Specified time point: newly diagnosed GD, antithyroid drugs for less than 3 months. The TCR library used RNA extracted from PBMCs. Sequencing libraries for TCR beta were prepared with iRepertoire HTBI primers and Arm-PCR of CDR3 regions. TCRdb re-analysed the multiplex PCR reads in MiXCR, keeping a single row per CDR3 protein. The sample includes fewer than 400,000 distinct CDR3 sequences, over 15% of them seen just once. The germline V gene encodes CDR1 LNHDA and CDR2 SQIVND (reference sequence). The ends were cut back, 6 bases at V and 13 bases at J, with 25 bases in the middle. This CDR3 region has 15 residues.

The clonotype was recovered from a female donor with Graves disease. Material: peripheral blood mononuclear cells (PBMCs), obtained at new diagnosis, from a patient treated with antithyroid drugs. This chain connects TRBV19 to TRBJ1-5; the D gene is possibly TRBD1 (5 bases). CDR3 loop: CASSPRATERVWQHF. The CDR3 coding sequence is TGTGCCAGTAGCCCCAGGGCTACAGAACGCGTGTGGCAGCATTTT.